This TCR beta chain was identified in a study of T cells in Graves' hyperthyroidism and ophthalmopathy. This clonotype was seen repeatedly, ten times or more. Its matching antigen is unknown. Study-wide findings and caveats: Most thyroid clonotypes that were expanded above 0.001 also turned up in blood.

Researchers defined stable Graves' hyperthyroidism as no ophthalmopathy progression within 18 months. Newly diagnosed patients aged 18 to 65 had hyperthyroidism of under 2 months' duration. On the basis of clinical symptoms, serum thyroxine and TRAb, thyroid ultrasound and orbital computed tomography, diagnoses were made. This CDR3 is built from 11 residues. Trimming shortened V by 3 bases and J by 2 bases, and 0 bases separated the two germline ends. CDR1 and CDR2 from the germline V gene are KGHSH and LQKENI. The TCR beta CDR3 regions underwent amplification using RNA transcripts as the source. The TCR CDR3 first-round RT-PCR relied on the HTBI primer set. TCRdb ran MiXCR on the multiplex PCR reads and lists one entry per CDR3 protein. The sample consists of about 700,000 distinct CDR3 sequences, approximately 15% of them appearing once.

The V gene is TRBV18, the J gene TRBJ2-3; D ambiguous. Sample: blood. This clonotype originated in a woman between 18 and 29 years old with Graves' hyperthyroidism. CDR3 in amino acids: CASSPTDTQYF. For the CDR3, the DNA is TGTGCCAGCTCACCCACAGATACGCAGTATTTT.